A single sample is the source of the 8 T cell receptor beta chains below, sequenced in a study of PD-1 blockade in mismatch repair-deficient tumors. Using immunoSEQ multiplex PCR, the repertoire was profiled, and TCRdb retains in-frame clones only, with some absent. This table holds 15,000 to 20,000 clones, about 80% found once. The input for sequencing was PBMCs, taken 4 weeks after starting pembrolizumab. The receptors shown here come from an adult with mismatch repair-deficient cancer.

The DNA of the CDR3 is TGTGCTAGTGGATCCGGGCCCAAGACAGGGGTGGAGTACGAGCAGTACTTC. Translation gives CASGSGPKTGVEYEQYF. The chain has TRBV12-5 and TRBJ2-7; TRBD1 matches at 8 bases. With 6 bases clipped from V and 4 bases from J, the junction kept 17 bases outside the gene matches. The CDR3 sequence is 17 residues long. Per the germline V gene, CDR1 is LGHNT and CDR2 is FRNRAP.

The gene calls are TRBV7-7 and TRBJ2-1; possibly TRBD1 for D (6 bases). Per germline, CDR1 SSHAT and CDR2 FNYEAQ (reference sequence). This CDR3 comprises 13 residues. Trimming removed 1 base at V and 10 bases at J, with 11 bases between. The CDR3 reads CASSLDKGTEQFF. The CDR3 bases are TGTGCCAGCAGCTTAGATAAGGGGACAGAGCAGTTCTTC.

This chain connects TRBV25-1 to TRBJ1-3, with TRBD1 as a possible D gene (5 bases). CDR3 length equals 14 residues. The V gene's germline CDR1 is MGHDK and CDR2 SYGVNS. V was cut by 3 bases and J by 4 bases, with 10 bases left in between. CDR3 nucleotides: TGTGCCAGCAGTGACAGGGTAACCGGAAACACCATATATTTT. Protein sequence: CASSDRVTGNTIYF. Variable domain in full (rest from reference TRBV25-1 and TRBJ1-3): EADIYQTPRYLVIGTGKKITLECSQTMGHDKMYWYQQDPGMELHLIHYSYGVNSTEKGDLSSESTVSRIRTEHFPLTLESARPSHTSQYLCASSDRVTGNTIYFGEGSWLTVV.

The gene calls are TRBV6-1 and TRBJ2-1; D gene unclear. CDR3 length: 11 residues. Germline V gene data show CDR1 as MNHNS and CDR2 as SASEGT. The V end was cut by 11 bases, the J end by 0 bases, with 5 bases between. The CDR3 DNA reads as TGTGCCGTTCTCTCCTACAATGAGCAGTTCTTC. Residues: CAVLSYNEQFF.

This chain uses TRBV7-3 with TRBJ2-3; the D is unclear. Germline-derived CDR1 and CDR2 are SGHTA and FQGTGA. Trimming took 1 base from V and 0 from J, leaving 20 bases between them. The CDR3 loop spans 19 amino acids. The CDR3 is CASSLIGGPSETSTDTQYF. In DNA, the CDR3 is TGTGCCAGCAGCTTAATTGGTGGTCCGTCAGAGACTAGCACAGATACGCAGTATTTT.

The CDR3 spells CASGLAGASYNEQFF. CDR3 DNA: TGTGCCAGCGGGCTAGCGGGAGCATCCTACAATGAGCAGTTCTTC. The chain recombines TRBV28 with TRBJ2-1, with 10 bases lining up with TRBD2. The germline V gene has CDR1 MDHEN and CDR2 SYDVKM. The CDR3 has 15 amino acids. The ends lost 8 bases at V and 1 base at J; junction bases unmatched: 5.

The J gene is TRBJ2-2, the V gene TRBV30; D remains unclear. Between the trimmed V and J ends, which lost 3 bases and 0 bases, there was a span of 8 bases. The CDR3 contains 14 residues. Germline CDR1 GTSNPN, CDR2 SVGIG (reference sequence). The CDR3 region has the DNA TGTGCCTGGAGGAGTTTCGCGAACACCGGGGAGCTGTTTTTT. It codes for CAWRSFANTGELFF.

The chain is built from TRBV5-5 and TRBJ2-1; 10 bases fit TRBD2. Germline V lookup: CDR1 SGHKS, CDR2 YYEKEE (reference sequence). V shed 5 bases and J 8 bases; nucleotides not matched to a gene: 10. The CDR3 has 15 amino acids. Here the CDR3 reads CASSLRTSGSDEQFF. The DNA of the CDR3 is TGTGCCAGCAGTCTTCGGACTAGCGGTTCCGATGAGCAGTTCTTC. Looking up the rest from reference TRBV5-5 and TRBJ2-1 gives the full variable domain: DAGVTQSPTHLIKTRGQQVTLRCSPISGHKSVSWYQQVLGQGPQFIFQYYEKEERGRGNFPDRFSARQFPNYSSELNVNALLLGDSALYLCASSLRTSGSDEQFFGPGTRLTVL.